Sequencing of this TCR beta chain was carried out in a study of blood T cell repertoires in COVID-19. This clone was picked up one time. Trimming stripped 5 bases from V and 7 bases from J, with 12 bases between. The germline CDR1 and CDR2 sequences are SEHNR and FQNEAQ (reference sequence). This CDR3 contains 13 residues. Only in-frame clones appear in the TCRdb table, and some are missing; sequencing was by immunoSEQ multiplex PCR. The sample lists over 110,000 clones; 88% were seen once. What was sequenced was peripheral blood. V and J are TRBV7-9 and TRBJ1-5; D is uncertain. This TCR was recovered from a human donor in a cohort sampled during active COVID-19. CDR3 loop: CASSLDEGQPQHF. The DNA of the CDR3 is TGTGCCAGCAGCCTGGACGAGGGACAGCCCCAGCATTTT. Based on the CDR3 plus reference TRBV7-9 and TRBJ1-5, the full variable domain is DTGVSQNPRHKITKRGQNVTFRCDPISEHNRLYWYRQTLGQGPEFLTYFQNEAQLEKSRLLSDRFSAERPKGSFSTLEIQRTEQGDSAMYLCASSLDEGQPQHFGDGTRLSIL.